Sequencing of this T cell receptor beta chain was carried out in a study of regulatory T cells in long-lasting Graves disease. Looking at the study overall: For under 3 months, newly diagnosed Graves' patients had been taking antithyroid drugs.

According to the study, TCR beta libraries were built with iRepertoire HTBI primers and CDR3-region Arm-PCR. TCRdb re-called the multiplex PCR reads through MiXCR, storing one row per CDR3 protein. Here the sample spans 350,000 to 550,000 distinct CDR3 sequences, around 14% being singletons. The sample's time point: newly diagnosed GD, antithyroid drugs for less than 3 months. With RNA extracted from PBMCs as input, the TCR library was made. Regarding this clonotype: What it binds is not known.

V lost 0 bases and J lost 4, with 23 bases in between. Germline V CDR1 and CDR2: SGHNT, YENEEA. The CDR3 has 19 amino acids. Study-wide points: Persistent disease samples used TRBV28, TRBJ1-2 and TRBJ2-5 preferentially.

These data were also filed under a second study, of T cells in Graves' hyperthyroidism and ophthalmopathy. That work adds: Clinical symptoms, serum thyroxine, TRAb, thyroid ultrasound and orbital computed tomography informed diagnoses. Blood also carried most thyroid clonotypes expanded above 0.001.

The source material was peripheral blood mononuclear cells (PBMCs), sampled at new diagnosis, from a patient treated with antithyroid drugs. The TCR originated in a woman in her twenties or thirties with Graves disease. The chain uses TRBV11-3 and TRBJ2-3; D may match TRBD1 or TRBD2 (5 bases each). The CDR3 sequence: CASSLDEGAWGSRADTQYF. The CDR3 DNA sequence: TGTGCCAGCAGCTTAGATGAAGGGGCGTGGGGGAGCCGGGCAGATACGCAGTATTTT.